The 5 T cell receptor beta chains below come from one sample, sequenced in a study of a mutant IDH1 vaccine in newly diagnosed glioma. Time point given: week 47, end of study. Doses comprised 300 ug of mutant IDH1 20-mer peptide each, plus topical imiquimod. The assay was immunoSEQ multiplex PCR, and TCRdb's table has in-frame clones only and misses some. This table holds fewer than 85,000 clones, 81% found once. Antigen specificity for these receptors is unknown. The source was PBMCs, collected from a glioma patient whose treatment included an IDH1 peptide vaccine. The receptor source for this set is a middle-aged man with glioma.

The chain joins TRBV6-6 to TRBJ1-2; TRBD1 might be the D (5 bases). Trimming stripped 0 bases from V and 4 bases from J, with 15 bases between. From germline, CDR1 is MNHNY and CDR2 SVGAGI (reference sequence). The CDR3 contains 16 residues. CDR3 sequence (DNA): TGTGCCAGCAGTTACTCGATACAGGTTAGCTCCTATGGCTACACCTTC. Translated, it gives CASSYSIQVSSYGYTF.

This clone came up a few times. This chain links TRBV6-5 with TRBJ1-6, with a tentative D call TRBD1 (6 bases). The CDR3 sequence is 15 residues long. Trimming cost V 2 bases and J 5 bases, with 10 bases left between them. CDR1 and CDR2 from the germline V gene are MNHEY and SVGAGI. CDR3 bases: TGTGCCAGCAGTTACCGGACAGTCCATAATTCACCCCTCCACTTT. Translated: CASSYRTVHNSPLHF.

J is TRBJ2-1 and V is TRBV27; D possibly matches TRBD1 or TRBD2 (7 bases each). Germline CDR1 MNHEY, CDR2 SMNVEV (reference sequence). The CDR3 consists of 14 residues. V lost 5 bases and J 15 bases, leaving 23 bases between the germline ends. The CDR3 here is CASSQALGRGRPFF. CDR3 nucleotide sequence: TGTGCCAGCAGTCAAGCATTGGGGAGGGGGCGTCCGTTCTTC.

V and J are TRBV4-3 and TRBJ2-1; TRBD2 aligns across 7 bases. The CDR3 covers 16 residues. Germline trimming cut 0 bases from V and 8 bases from J; bases unmatched to any gene: 10. CDR1 is LGHNA, CDR2 YSLEER, per germline. The CDR3 protein is CASSQEARTRYHEQFF. The CDR3, as DNA: TGCGCCAGCAGCCAAGAGGCCCGGACTAGATACCATGAGCAGTTCTTC.

The V gene is TRBV7-3, the J gene TRBJ2-7, with D possibly being TRBD2 (6 bases). V was pared by 5 bases and J by 3 bases, with 17 bases between. The CDR3 extends over 15 amino acids. CDR1 SGHTA and CDR2 FQGTGA come from the germline V gene. Here the CDR3 DNA reads TGTGCCAGCAGCCCGGGCGGACTACTCAGCTACGAGCAGTACTTC. Protein: CASSPGGLLSYEQYF.